This passage covers 25 T cell receptor beta chains from one sample sequenced in a study of vaccination effects on CD4 cells after COVID-19. No cognate antigen is known for these TCRs. Clones were sequenced by immunoSEQ multiplex PCR, and TCRdb holds only the in-frame ones, with some missing. The sample includes roughly 59,000 clones, 78% of them seen just once. Sequencing followed a ViraFEST assay step that expanded antigen-specific CD4+ T cells with viral peptide pools. Subsequent to a culture period of under twelve days, CD4+ T cells were isolated. Two doses of BNT162b2 or mRNA-1273 vaccine were administered to participants. Sequences were derived from CD4+ T cells from PBMCs cultured with HCoV-OC43 spike peptides, sampled after COVID-19 vaccination. Subset: HCoV-OC43 spike overlapping peptide pool stimulation. The source is a human donor who received a COVID-19 vaccine.

This chain links TRBV11-2 with TRBJ1-2; no clear D gene. Germline V gene sequence: CDR1 SGHAT, CDR2 FQNNGV. The CDR3 has 15 amino acids. The ends were cut back, 4 bases at V and 0 bases at J, with 12 bases in the middle. Here the CDR3 reads CASSYSRSSNYGYTF. The CDR3 coding sequence is TGTGCCAGCAGCTATAGTCGCAGTTCTAACTATGGCTACACCTTC.

This clone has more than one count but fewer than ten. This chain joins TRBV3-1 (or the pseudogene TRBV3-2) and TRBJ1-6; 9 bases match TRBD1. J gave up 8 bases and V 3 bases, and 2 bases lay outside the gene matches. This CDR3 has 14 residues. CDR1 is LGHDT and CDR2 is YNNKEL in the germline V gene (reference sequence). The CDR3 loop is CASSQTGGYSPLHF. CDR3 DNA: TGTGCCAGCAGCCAGACAGGGGGGTATTCACCCCTCCACTTT.

The CDR3 DNA reads as TGTGCCAGCAATCTACCTGGACATAGCTATGGCTACACCTTC. This gives the protein CASNLPGHSYGYTF. The chain carries TRBV28 and TRBJ1-2, with D possibly TRBD1 on 5 matching bases. Trimming pared 7 bases from V and 4 bases from J, leaving 16 bases between. CDR3 length: 14 amino acids. Germline V lookup: CDR1 MDHEN, CDR2 SYDVKM.

The chain couples TRBV23-1 to TRBJ2-5, with a tentative D call TRBD1 (5 bases). TRBV23-1 is placed among ORFs of uncertain function. The ends were cut back, 2 bases at V and 2 bases at J, with 9 bases in the middle. This CDR3 comprises 14 residues. This chain's CDR3 is CASSQGRGQETQYF. CDR3 in DNA: TGCGCCAGCAGTCAAGGAAGGGGACAAGAGACCCAGTACTTC.

The V gene is TRBV7-9, the J gene TRBJ2-2, with D perhaps being TRBD1 or TRBD2 (5 bases each). The CDR3 is 17 amino acids. Germline assignment: CDR1 SEHNR and CDR2 FQNEAQ (reference sequence). V lost 5 bases and J lost 0, with 16 bases in between. The CDR3 nucleotides read TGTGCCAGCAGCCTCGCCACCGGGACGACGAACACCGGGGAGCTGTTTTTT. Translated: CASSLATGTTNTGELFF.

The chain has TRBV18 and TRBJ2-5, with D possibly being TRBD1 or TRBD2 (6 bases each). V was pared by 3 bases and J by 4 bases, with 18 bases between. Germline loops: CDR1 KGHSH, CDR2 LQKENI. This CDR3 spans 16 amino acids. CDR3 sequence reads: CASSPRGSGAGETQYF. The CDR3 DNA reads TGTGCCAGCTCACCCCGAGGATCGGGGGCGGGAGAGACCCAGTACTTC.

This chain connects TRBV20-1 to TRBJ2-1; D not certain. There are 11 residues in the CDR3. From germline, CDR1 is DFQATT and CDR2 SNEGSKA (reference sequence). Trimming cost V 6 bases and J 9 bases, with 12 bases left between them. The chain's CDR3 is CSARRPPEQFF. As DNA, the CDR3 is TGCAGTGCACGTAGGCCCCCTGAGCAGTTCTTC.

The gene calls are TRBV6-6 and TRBJ2-6; D is perhaps TRBD2 (5 bases). CDR3 length equals 14 residues. The germline gives CDR1 MNHNY, CDR2 SVGAGI (reference sequence). Trimming took 6 bases from V and 2 from J, leaving 8 bases between them. CDR3 sequence reads: CASSGDAGANVLTF. CDR3 nucleotide sequence: TGTGCCAGCAGCGGGGATGCTGGGGCCAACGTCCTGACTTTC.

In its sample, this clone was seen once. The CDR3, as DNA: TGCGCCAGCAGTGGGGTAGCGGGAACCTACAATGAGCAGTTCTTC. Translation: CASSGVAGTYNEQFF. The chain is built from TRBV10-2 and TRBJ2-1; 8 bases line up with TRBD2. V gave up 4 bases and J gave up 2 bases; unmatched junction bases: 4. The CDR3 runs 15 residues. Germline assignment: CDR1 WSHSY and CDR2 SAAADI.

The chain uses TRBV2 and TRBJ1-4, with D possibly matching TRBD1 (5 bases). The V end was cut by 1 base, the J end by 8 bases, with 14 bases between. The length of the CDR3 is 15 residues. The germline gives CDR1 SNHLY, CDR2 FYNNEI. The CDR3 coding sequence is TGTGCCAGCAGTGAAGGGCTTAGGGACGGAGAAAAACTGTTTTTT. As protein: CASSEGLRDGEKLFF. Together with reference TRBV2 and TRBJ1-4, the CDR3 gives the full variable domain: EPEVTQTPSHQVTQMGQEVILRCVPISNHLYFYWYRQILGQKVEFLVSFYNNEISEKSEIFDDQFSVERPDGSNFTLKIRSTKLEDSAMYFCASSEGLRDGEKLFFGSGTQLSVL.

This chain joins TRBV21-1 and TRBJ2-7; no check of the table's D call, TRBD2, against the DNA was made. TRBV21-1 is an annotated pseudogene. The length of the CDR3 is 15 residues. The CDR3 region is CASSNTDRTLYEQYV. The CDR3 region has the DNA TGTGCCAGCAGCAATACCGATAGAACCCTATACGAGCAGTACGTC.

The chain is built from TRBV24-1 and TRBJ2-3, with a tentative D call TRBD2 (6 bases). V dropped 1 base and J dropped 3 bases, with 7 bases sitting between them. The CDR3 sequence is 14 residues long. CDR1 and CDR2 (germline): KGHDR, SFDVKD. Here the CDR3 reads CATSDLRETDTQYF. The CDR3 bases are TGTGCCACCAGTGATTTACGGGAGACAGATACGCAGTATTTT.

The chain uses TRBV18 and TRBJ1-2, with D hard to call. The V end was cut by 4 bases, the J end by 1 base, with 10 bases between. The CDR3 is made up of 14 amino acids. CDR1 and CDR2 from the germline V gene are KGHSH and LQKENI. CDR3 DNA sequence: TGTGCCAGCTCACGCTCGGACGGTAACTATGGCTACACCTTC. Residues: CASSRSDGNYGYTF.

V and J are TRBV4-3 and TRBJ1-3; D is uncertain. The germline CDR1 and CDR2 sequences are LGHNA and YSLEER. The length of the CDR3 is 15 residues. V was pared by 0 bases and J by 3 bases, with 9 bases between. In DNA, the CDR3 is TGCGCCAGCAGCCAAGATGCCAGCGGTGGAAACACCATATATTTT. It encodes CASSQDASGGNTIYF.

V is TRBV30 and J is TRBJ2-1, with a tentative D call TRBD2 (5 bases). Trimming cost V 2 bases and J 2 bases, with 7 bases left between them. The CDR3 totals 13 residues. Germline V gives CDR1 GTSNPN, CDR2 SVGIG (reference sequence). CDR3 loop: CAWSSGTYNEQFF. The CDR3 DNA sequence: TGTGCCTGGAGTTCCGGGACCTACAATGAGCAGTTCTTC.

The V gene is TRBV7-2, the J gene TRBJ1-3, with D hard to call. CDR1 is SGHTA and CDR2 is FQGNSA in the germline V gene. V gave up 1 base and J gave up 6 bases, with 13 bases separating them. The CDR3 length is 15 residues. Here the CDR3 reads CASSLVGRASNTIYF. The CDR3 nucleotides read TGTGCCAGCAGCTTAGTGGGCAGAGCTTCAAACACCATATATTTT.

The chain has TRBV9 and TRBJ2-3; 12 positions agree with TRBD2. V was pared by 4 bases and J by 6 bases, with 9 bases of the junction left unmatched. The CDR3 has 16 residues. Germline V gives CDR1 SGDLS, CDR2 YYNGEE. The CDR3 sequence: CASSPWLAGGPDTQYF. CDR3 sequence (DNA): TGTGCCAGCAGCCCCTGGCTAGCGGGGGGGCCGGATACGCAGTATTTT. The variable domain in full, completed from reference TRBV9 and TRBJ2-3, reads DSGVTQTPKHLITATGQRVTLRCSPRSGDLSVYWYQQSLDQGLQFLIQYYNGEERAKGNILERFSAQQFPDLHSELNLSSLELGDSALYFCASSPWLAGGPDTQYFGPGTRLTVL.

The count of this clone is one. CDR3 in DNA: TGTGCCAGCAGCTTCCTGCCAGACAGTTCCTACGAGCAGTACGTC. Its translation is CASSFLPDSSYEQYV. V usage is TRBV7-8 and J usage is TRBJ2-7; D might be TRBD1 (5 bases). Germline V CDR1 and CDR2: SGHVS, FQNEAQ. Deletions cut 3 bases from V and 1 base from J, with 13 bases between. The CDR3 spans 15 residues.

This rearrangement joins TRBV3-1 (or the pseudogene TRBV3-2) to TRBJ2-5; a possible D gene is TRBD2 (5 bases). Germline CDR1 LGHDT, CDR2 YNNKEL (reference sequence). CDR3 length: 13 amino acids. The V and J ends lost 4 bases and 3 bases respectively, with 9 bases between them. This CDR3 is CASSPYGKETQYF. Here the CDR3 DNA reads TGTGCCAGCAGCCCCTACGGGAAAGAGACCCAGTACTTC.

This chain joins TRBV9 and TRBJ2-1; TRBD2 aligns across 13 bases. Trimming took 2 bases from V and 7 from J; bases not matched to a gene: 6. CDR1 is SGDLS, CDR2 YYNGEE, per germline. The CDR3 is made up of 16 amino acids. This CDR3 reads CASSVTSGGASNEQFF. The DNA of the CDR3 is TGTGCCAGCAGCGTCACTAGCGGGGGGGCCAGTAATGAGCAGTTCTTC. The full variable domain, rest sourced from reference TRBV9 and TRBJ2-1, is DSGVTQTPKHLITATGQRVTLRCSPRSGDLSVYWYQQSLDQGLQFLIQYYNGEERAKGNILERFSAQQFPDLHSELNLSSLELGDSALYFCASSVTSGGASNEQFFGPGTRLTVL.

The genes are TRBV14 and TRBJ2-2; D gene ambiguous. CDR3 length: 12 residues. V shed 1 base and J shed 7 bases, with 4 bases lying between them. Germline assignment: CDR1 SGHDN and CDR2 FVKESK. The chain's CDR3 is CASSQVNGELFF. In DNA, the CDR3 is TGTGCCAGCAGCCAAGTGAACGGGGAGCTGTTTTTT.

The V and J genes are TRBV2 and TRBJ2-1; 7 bases line up with TRBD1. The CDR3 totals 16 residues. V trimming: 4 bases; J trimming: 6 bases; junction bases outside the gene matches: 12. Germline CDR1 SNHLY, CDR2 FYNNEI. This CDR3 reads CASSAPGQRAGNEQFF. The CDR3 region has the DNA TGTGCCAGCAGTGCCCCGGGACAGCGCGCGGGCAATGAGCAGTTCTTC.

The genes are TRBV30 and TRBJ1-4; tentative D call: TRBD1 (5 bases). Germline V gene lookup returns CDR1 GTSNPN and CDR2 SVGIG (reference sequence). CDR3 length: 14 amino acids. V dropped 2 bases and J dropped 4 bases, with 11 bases sitting between them. The CDR3 bases are TGTGCCTGGAGTTCCGGGGGGATTAATGAAAAACTGTTTTTT. Its translation: CAWSSGGINEKLFF.

V usage is TRBV6-2 or TRBV6-3 and J usage is TRBJ1-2, with a possible D match to TRBD1 (6 bases). This CDR3 spans 14 amino acids. Germline V gives CDR1 MNHEY, CDR2 SVGEGT. With 2 bases removed from V and 4 bases from J, the gap between germline ends came to 11 bases. CDR3 in amino acids: CASSYPTGIYGYTF. As DNA, the CDR3 is TGTGCCAGCAGTTACCCTACAGGGATCTATGGCTACACCTTC.

This chain uses TRBV7-2 with TRBJ2-5; no clear D. Trimming shortened V by 5 bases and J by 2 bases, and 12 bases separated the two germline ends. The CDR3 has 14 residues. The germline gives CDR1 SGHTA, CDR2 FQGNSA. CDR3 sequence reads: CASSASAAQETQYF. In nucleotides, the CDR3 is TGTGCCAGCAGCGCGTCAGCTGCTCAAGAGACCCAGTACTTC.